This entry lists 2 T cell receptor beta chains sequenced from one sample in a study of CD8 T cells in Susac syndrome. An amount of RNA that ranged from about 0.45 to 1 ug was reverse transcribed with random hexamers. TCRdb independently ran MiXCR on the immunoSEQ multiplex PCR reads; one entry per CDR3 protein. There are almost 450,000 distinct CDR3 sequences in the sample; 85% to 90% occur only once, and 0.12% lies in the top ten. The specimen sequenced was CD8+ T cells from PBMCs. Receptors originate from a human donor with multiple sclerosis.

The J gene is TRBJ2-7, the V gene TRBV5-1; TRBD1 is a possible D gene (6 bases). Germline loops: CDR1 SGHRS, CDR2 YFSETQ. The CDR3 loop spans 15 amino acids. Between the trimmed V and J ends, which lost 2 bases and 0 bases, there was a span of 12 bases. The CDR3 bases are TGCGCCAGCAGCTTTGACAGGATAAGCTCCTACGAGCAGTACTTC. Its protein product is CASSFDRISSYEQYF.

This clonotype is a singleton in its sample. The chain combines TRBV29-1 with TRBJ1-1, with D possibly TRBD1 on 6 matching bases. Germline V gives CDR1 SQVTM, CDR2 ANQGSEA. The CDR3 has 14 amino acids. Trimming left V 4 bases short and J 0 bases short, with 12 bases between. In DNA form, the CDR3 reads TGCAGCGTTGGAAATCAGGGGATGAACACTGAAGCTTTCTTT. The encoded protein is CSVGNQGMNTEAFF.